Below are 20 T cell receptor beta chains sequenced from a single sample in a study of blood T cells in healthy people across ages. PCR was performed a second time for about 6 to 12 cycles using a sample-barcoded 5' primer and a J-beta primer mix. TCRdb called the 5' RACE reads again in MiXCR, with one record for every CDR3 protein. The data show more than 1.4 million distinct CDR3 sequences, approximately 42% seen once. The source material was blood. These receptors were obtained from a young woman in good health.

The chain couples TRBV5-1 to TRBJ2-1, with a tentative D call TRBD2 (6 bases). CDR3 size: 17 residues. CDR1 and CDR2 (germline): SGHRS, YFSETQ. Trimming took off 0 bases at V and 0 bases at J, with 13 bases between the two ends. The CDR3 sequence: CASSLGSEGLSYNEQFF. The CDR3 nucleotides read TGCGCCAGCAGCTTGGGGAGCGAGGGACTCTCCTACAATGAGCAGTTCTTC.

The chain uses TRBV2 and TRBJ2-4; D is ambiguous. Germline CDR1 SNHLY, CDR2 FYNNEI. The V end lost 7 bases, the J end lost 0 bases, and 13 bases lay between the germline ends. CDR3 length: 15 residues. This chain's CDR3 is CASTMRWLAKNIQYF. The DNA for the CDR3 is TGTGCCAGCACCATGAGGTGGTTAGCCAAAAACATTCAGTACTTC.

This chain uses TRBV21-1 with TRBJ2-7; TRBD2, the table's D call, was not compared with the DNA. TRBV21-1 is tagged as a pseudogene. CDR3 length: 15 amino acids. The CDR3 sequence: CASSKGGGCSYEQYF. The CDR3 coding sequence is TGTGCCAGCAGCAAAGGAGGAGGCTGCTCCTACGAGCAGTACTTC.

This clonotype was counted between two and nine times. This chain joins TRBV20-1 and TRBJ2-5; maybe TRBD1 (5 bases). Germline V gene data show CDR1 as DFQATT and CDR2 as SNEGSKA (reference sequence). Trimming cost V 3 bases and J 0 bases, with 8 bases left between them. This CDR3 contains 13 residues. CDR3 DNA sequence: TGCAGTGCTAGTAGACAGTACCAAGAGACCCAGTACTTC. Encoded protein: CSASRQYQETQYF.

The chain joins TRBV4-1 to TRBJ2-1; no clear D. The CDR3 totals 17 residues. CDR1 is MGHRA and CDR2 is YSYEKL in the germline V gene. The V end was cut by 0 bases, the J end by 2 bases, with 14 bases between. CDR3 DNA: TGCGCCAGCAGCCAAGAGTTAAGGAATGGGGCCTACAATGAGCAGTTCTTC. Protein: CASSQELRNGAYNEQFF.

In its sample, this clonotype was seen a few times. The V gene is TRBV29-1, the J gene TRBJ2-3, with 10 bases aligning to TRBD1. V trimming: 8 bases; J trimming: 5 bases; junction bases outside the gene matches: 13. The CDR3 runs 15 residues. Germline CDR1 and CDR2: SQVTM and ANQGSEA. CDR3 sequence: CSYQRGQGTRDTQYF. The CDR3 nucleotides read TGCAGCTACCAGAGGGGACAGGGGACCCGAGATACGCAGTATTTT.

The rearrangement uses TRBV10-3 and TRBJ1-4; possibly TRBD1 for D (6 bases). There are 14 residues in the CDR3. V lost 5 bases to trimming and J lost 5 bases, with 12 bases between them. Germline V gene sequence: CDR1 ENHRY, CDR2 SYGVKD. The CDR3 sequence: CAISPTGTNEKLFF. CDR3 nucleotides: TGTGCCATCAGTCCGACAGGCACAAATGAAAAACTGTTTTTT.

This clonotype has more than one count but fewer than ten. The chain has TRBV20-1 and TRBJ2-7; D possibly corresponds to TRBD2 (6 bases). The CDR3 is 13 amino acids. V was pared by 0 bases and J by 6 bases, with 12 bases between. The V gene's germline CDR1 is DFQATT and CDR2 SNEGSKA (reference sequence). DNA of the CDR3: TGCAGTGCTAGAGACGCGGGATCGGGCGAGCAGTACTTC. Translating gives CSARDAGSGEQYF.

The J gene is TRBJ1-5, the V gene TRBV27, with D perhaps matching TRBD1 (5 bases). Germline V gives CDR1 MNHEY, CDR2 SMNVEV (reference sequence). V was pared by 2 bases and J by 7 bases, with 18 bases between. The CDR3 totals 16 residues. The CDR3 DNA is TGTGCCAGCAGTTTAAGTAGTCTGGCAGGGTTGCAGCCCCAGCATTTT. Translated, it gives CASSLSSLAGLQPQHF.

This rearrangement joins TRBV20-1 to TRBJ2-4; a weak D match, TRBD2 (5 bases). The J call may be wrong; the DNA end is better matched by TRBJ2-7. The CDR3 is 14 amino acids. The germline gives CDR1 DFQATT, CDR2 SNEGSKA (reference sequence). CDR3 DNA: TGCAGTGTCCCGGAGGCGCGGAGCACGTACGAGCAGTACTTC. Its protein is CSVPEARSTYEQYF.

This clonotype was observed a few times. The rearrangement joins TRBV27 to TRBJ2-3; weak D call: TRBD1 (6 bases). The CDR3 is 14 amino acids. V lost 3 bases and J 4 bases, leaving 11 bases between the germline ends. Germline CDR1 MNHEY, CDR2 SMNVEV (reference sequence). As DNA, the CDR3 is TGTGCCAGCAGTTTTTCGGACAGTTCAGATACGCAGTATTTT. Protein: CASSFSDSSDTQYF.

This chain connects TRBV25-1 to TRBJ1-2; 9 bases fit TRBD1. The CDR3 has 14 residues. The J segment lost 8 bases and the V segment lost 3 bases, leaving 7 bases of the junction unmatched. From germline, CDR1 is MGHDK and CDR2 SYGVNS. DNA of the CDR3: TGTGCCAGCAGTGATCGGGACAGGGATATCGGCTACACCTTC. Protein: CASSDRDRDIGYTF.

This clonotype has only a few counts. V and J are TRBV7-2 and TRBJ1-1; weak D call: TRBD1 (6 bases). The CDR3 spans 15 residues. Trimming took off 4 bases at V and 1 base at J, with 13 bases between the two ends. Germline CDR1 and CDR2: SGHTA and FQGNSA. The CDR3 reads CASSSAGTSNTEAFF. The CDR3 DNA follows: TGTGCCAGCAGCTCAGCCGGGACATCGAACACTGAAGCTTTCTTT.

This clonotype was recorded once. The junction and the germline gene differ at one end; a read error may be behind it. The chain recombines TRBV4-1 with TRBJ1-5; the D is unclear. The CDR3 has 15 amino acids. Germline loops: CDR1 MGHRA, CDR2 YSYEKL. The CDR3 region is CASSQDRGSNRPQHF. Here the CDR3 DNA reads TGCGCCAGCAGCCAAGATAGAGGGAGCAATCGGCCCCAGCATTTT.

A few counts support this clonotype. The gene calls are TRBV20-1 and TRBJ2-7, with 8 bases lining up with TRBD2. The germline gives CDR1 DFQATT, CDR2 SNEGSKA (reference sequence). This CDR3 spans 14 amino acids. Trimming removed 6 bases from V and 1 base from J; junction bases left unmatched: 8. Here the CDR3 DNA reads TGCAGTGCCGCACTTAGCGGGGTTTCCTACGAGCAGTACTTC. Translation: CSAALSGVSYEQYF.

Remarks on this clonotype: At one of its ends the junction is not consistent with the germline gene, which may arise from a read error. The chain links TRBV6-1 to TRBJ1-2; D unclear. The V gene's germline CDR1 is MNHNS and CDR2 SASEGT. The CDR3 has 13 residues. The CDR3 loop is CASSLQLNYGHTF. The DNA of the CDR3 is TGTGCCAGCAGTCTACAGCTAAACTATGGCCACACCTTC.

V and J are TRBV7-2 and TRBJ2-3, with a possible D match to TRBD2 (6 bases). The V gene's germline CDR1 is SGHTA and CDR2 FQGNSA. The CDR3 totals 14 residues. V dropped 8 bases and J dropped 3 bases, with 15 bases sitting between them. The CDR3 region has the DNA TGTGCCAGCGAATATCGGAGCGGGACAGATACGCAGTATTTT. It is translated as CASEYRSGTDTQYF.

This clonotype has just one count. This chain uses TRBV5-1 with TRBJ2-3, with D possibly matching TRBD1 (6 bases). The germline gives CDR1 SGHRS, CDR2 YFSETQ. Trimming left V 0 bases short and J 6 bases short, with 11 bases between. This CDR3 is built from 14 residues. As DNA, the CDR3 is TGCGCCAGCAGCTTGGTGGTCGACAGGGATACGCAGTATTTT. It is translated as CASSLVVDRDTQYF.

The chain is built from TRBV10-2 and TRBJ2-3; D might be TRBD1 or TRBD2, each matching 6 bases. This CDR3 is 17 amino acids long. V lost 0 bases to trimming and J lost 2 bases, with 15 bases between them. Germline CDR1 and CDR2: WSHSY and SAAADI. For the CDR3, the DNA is TGCGCCAGCAGTGAGTCAGGTGGGGGGCTAGCCACAGATACGCAGTATTTT. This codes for CASSESGGGLATDTQYF.

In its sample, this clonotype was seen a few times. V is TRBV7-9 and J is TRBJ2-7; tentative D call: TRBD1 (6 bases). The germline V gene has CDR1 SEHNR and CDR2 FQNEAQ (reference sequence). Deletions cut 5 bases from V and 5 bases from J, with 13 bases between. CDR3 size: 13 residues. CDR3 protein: CASSLKRGNEQYF. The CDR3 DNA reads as TGTGCCAGCAGCCTTAAGAGGGGGAACGAGCAGTACTTC.